These 23 T cell receptor beta chains originate from one sample sequenced in a study of cytomegalovirus exposure and HLA in healthy donors. A multiplex PCR was run with 60 Vbeta primers and 13 Jbeta primers. Assay used: immunoSEQ multiplex PCR; TCRdb lists only in-frame clones, some missing. The table shows 100,000 to 150,000 clones, with more than 75% occurring only once. The sample consisted of PBMCs. All receptors come from a young woman in good health and CMV-seronegative.

The chain recombines TRBV7-8 with TRBJ1-6; TRBD1 aligns across 8 bases. The CDR3 covers 16 residues. The germline gives CDR1 SGHVS, CDR2 FQNEAQ. The junction had 11 bases not matched to a gene; V was cut back by 5 bases and J by 8 bases. In DNA, the CDR3 is TGTGCCAGCAGCGAGCTTGCGGGGACAGGAGATTCACCCCTCCACTTT. Translating it yields CASSELAGTGDSPLHF.

This chain connects TRBV7-9 to TRBJ1-2; TRBD1 agrees at 10 bases. Germline values: CDR1 SEHNR, CDR2 FQNEAQ (reference sequence). The CDR3 has 16 amino acids. With 5 bases clipped from V and 5 bases from J, the junction kept 11 bases outside the gene matches. CDR3 in DNA: TGTGCCAGCAGCCTTTCGTCGGGACAGGGGAATTATGGCTACACCTTC. This translates into CASSLSSGQGNYGYTF.

This clone occurred a few times. The rearrangement uses TRBV6-5 and TRBJ1-2; 12 bases map to TRBD1. The CDR3 length is 15 residues. V lost 6 bases, J lost 6 bases, and 8 bases stayed unmatched. Germline V gives CDR1 MNHEY, CDR2 SVGAGI. This CDR3 is CASRSWGTGGDGYTF. As DNA, the CDR3 is TGTGCCAGCAGGTCTTGGGGGACAGGGGGCGATGGCTACACCTTC.

The rearrangement joins TRBV2 to TRBJ2-1, with 9 bases lining up with TRBD2. The CDR3 spans 15 residues. The V gene end was trimmed by 6 bases and the J gene end by 3 bases; junction bases not matched to a gene: 6. Per the germline V gene, CDR1 is SNHLY and CDR2 is FYNNEI. The CDR3 loop is CASRVSGGNYNEQFF. In nucleotides, the CDR3 is TGTGCCAGCAGGGTAAGCGGGGGGAACTACAATGAGCAGTTCTTC.

The chain joins TRBV28 to TRBJ1-2; 7 bases line up with TRBD1. The ends lost 1 base at V and 6 bases at J; junction bases unmatched: 11. Germline assignment: CDR1 MDHEN and CDR2 SYDVKM. This CDR3 has 16 residues. The CDR3 coding sequence is TGTGCCAGCAGTTTATTTGGCCAACAGGGGTTACATGGCTACACCTTC. Its protein product is CASSLFGQQGLHGYTF.

The rearrangement joins TRBV30 to TRBJ2-7; TRBD1 aligns across 7 bases. Germline lookup yields CDR1 GTSNPN and CDR2 SVGIG (reference sequence). V lost 2 bases, J lost 6 bases, and 13 bases stayed unmatched. CDR3 length equals 15 residues. The CDR3 loop is CAWSPALSTGFEQYF. The CDR3 DNA follows: TGTGCCTGGAGTCCGGCCCTCTCGACAGGGTTCGAGCAGTACTTC.

The genes are TRBV7-6 and TRBJ2-7, with 7 nucleotides matching TRBD1. The CDR3 extends over 14 amino acids. Germline V gene sequence: CDR1 SGHVS, CDR2 FNYEAQ. With V trimmed by 5 bases and J by 0 bases, 4 bases remained unmatched. The CDR3 sequence is CASSPRDSSYEQYF. The CDR3 coding sequence is TGTGCCAGCAGCCCCCGGGACAGCTCCTACGAGCAGTACTTC.

The gene calls are TRBV5-6 and TRBJ1-1; 8 nucleotides align to TRBD1. The V segment lost 0 bases and the J segment 0 bases; nucleotides outside the gene matches: 7. This CDR3 is 17 amino acids long. Per the germline V gene, CDR1 is SGHDT and CDR2 is YYEEEE. The CDR3 nucleotides read TGTGCCAGCAGCTTGGTCCGGACAGGGACGATGAACACTGAAGCTTTCTTT. It codes for CASSLVRTGTMNTEAFF.

The genes are TRBV7-9 and TRBJ1-1; D gene ambiguous. Trimming stripped 1 base from V and 0 bases from J, with 6 bases between. Germline values: CDR1 SEHNR, CDR2 FQNEAQ (reference sequence). This CDR3 has 14 amino acids. The CDR3 nucleotides are TGTGCCAGCAGCTTAGACATACTGAACACTGAAGCTTTCTTT. It specifies CASSLDILNTEAFF.

This rearrangement joins TRBV7-9 to TRBJ1-2, with TRBD1 matching 9 bases. V shed 4 bases and J 5 bases; nucleotides not matched to a gene: 5. Looked up from germline, CDR1 is SEHNR and CDR2 is FQNEAQ (reference sequence). This CDR3 is 14 amino acids long. CDR3 region: CASSSGQGLYGYTF. The CDR3 nucleotides read TGTGCCAGCAGCTCCGGACAGGGGCTATATGGCTACACCTTC.

The chain recombines TRBV5-4 with TRBJ1-2; TRBD1 might be the D (6 bases). Germline CDR1 reads SGHNT; CDR2 reads YYREEE (reference sequence). Trimming stripped 3 bases from V and 0 bases from J, with 12 bases between. This CDR3 comprises 15 residues. The CDR3 bases are TGTGCCAGCAGCTGGGGGACACGGACTAACTATGGCTACACCTTC. Translating gives CASSWGTRTNYGYTF.

CDR3 loop: CASSGETGGFGEQFF. The CDR3 DNA sequence: TGTGCCAGCAGTGGGGAGACAGGGGGCTTCGGTGAGCAGTTCTTC. The chain recombines TRBV6-4 with TRBJ2-1; 10 bases match TRBD1. This CDR3 contains 15 residues. Germline trimming cut 4 bases from V and 9 bases from J; bases unmatched to any gene: 9. Germline V gene lookup returns CDR1 MRHNA and CDR2 SNTAGT.

The CDR3: CASSGGLAVGRTDTQYF. CDR3 nucleotides: TGTGCCAGCAGTGGGGGACTAGCGGTGGGGCGGACAGATACGCAGTATTTT. The chain links TRBV28 to TRBJ2-3; 11 positions agree with TRBD2. Trimming took 5 bases from V and 3 from J; bases not matched to a gene: 10. The CDR3 extends over 17 amino acids. CDR1 is MDHEN, CDR2 SYDVKM, per germline.

This clone showed up just a few times. This chain uses TRBV6-5 with TRBJ1-1; D unclear. Looked up from germline, CDR1 is MNHEY and CDR2 is SVGAGI. CDR3 length equals 11 residues. Between the trimmed V and J ends, which lost 6 bases and 7 bases, there was a span of 9 bases. The CDR3 region is CASSLRGEAFF. The CDR3 coding sequence is TGTGCCAGCAGCCTACGGGGTGAAGCTTTCTTT.

The chain recombines TRBV28 with TRBJ2-2; TRBD1 matches at 9 bases. The CDR3 consists of 18 residues. CDR1 MDHEN and CDR2 SYDVKM come from the germline V gene. The ends lost 5 bases at V and 4 bases at J; junction bases unmatched: 14. The CDR3 sequence: CASSAVGQGGGSTGELFF. CDR3 DNA: TGTGCCAGCAGTGCGGTGGGACAGGGCGGGGGAAGCACCGGGGAGCTGTTTTTT.

This clone came up once. The chain joins TRBV7-2 to TRBJ2-1; D is unclear. CDR1 and CDR2 (germline): SGHTA, FQGNSA. The CDR3 consists of 15 residues. Trimming stripped 1 base from V and 2 bases from J, with 9 bases between. DNA for the CDR3: TGTGCCAGCAGCTTAGAGCCCCTAACCTACAATGAGCAGTTCTTC. Protein: CASSLEPLTYNEQFF.

The chain couples TRBV11-2 to TRBJ2-1, with 8 bases lining up with TRBD2. The CDR3 is 17 amino acids. Germline loops: CDR1 SGHAT, CDR2 FQNNGV. V was clipped by 5 bases and J by 3 bases; unmatched bases: 12. CDR3 sequence (DNA): TGTGCCAGCAGCCTCGGACTAGCCCCACCCTACTACAATGAGCAGTTCTTC. Its protein is CASSLGLAPPYYNEQFF.

This clone was observed a single time. The chain has TRBV7-9 and TRBJ1-1; D is uncertain. Trimming took 4 bases from V and 4 from J, leaving 10 bases between them. The length of the CDR3 is 13 residues. Germline CDR1 and CDR2: SEHNR and FQNEAQ (reference sequence). In DNA, the CDR3 is TGTGCCAGCAGCTCCACCCGGGTCACTGAAGCTTTCTTT. Its translation: CASSSTRVTEAFF.

The chain combines TRBV7-9 with TRBJ2-5, with 12 nucleotides matching TRBD2. CDR3 length equals 14 residues. CDR1 and CDR2 (germline): SEHNR, FQNEAQ (reference sequence). Trimming cost V 6 bases and J 5 bases; bases outside gene matches: 4. This CDR3 is CASRGTSGGETQYF. For the CDR3, the DNA is TGTGCCAGCAGGGGAACTAGCGGGGGGGAGACCCAGTACTTC.

The CDR3 sequence is CASSQGQAGEQETQYF. The CDR3, as DNA: TGCGCCAGCAGCCAAGGGCAAGCGGGGGAGCAAGAGACCCAGTACTTC. J is TRBJ2-5 and V is TRBV4-1; 8 nucleotides match TRBD2. Germline V gene data show CDR1 as MGHRA and CDR2 as YSYEKL. Trimming took 1 base from V and 2 from J; bases not matched to a gene: 6. This CDR3 comprises 16 residues.

This rearrangement joins TRBV15 to TRBJ1-1, with 9 bases identical to TRBD1. Germline CDR1 and CDR2: LNHNV and YYDKDF (reference sequence). V shed 6 bases and J 3 bases; nucleotides not matched to a gene: 8. This CDR3 spans 15 amino acids. CDR3 loop: CATRNEGQGYTEAFF. The CDR3 DNA sequence: TGTGCCACCAGAAATGAGGGACAGGGATACACTGAAGCTTTCTTT.

The rearrangement links TRBV28 to TRBJ2-5; a possible D gene is TRBD2 (6 bases). Gene TRBJ2-7 matches the end of the DNA better, so the J call may be wrong. The CDR3 sequence is 17 residues long. Germline CDR1 MDHEN, CDR2 SYDVKM. The CDR3 here is CASSLGAGRALRYEQYF. The CDR3 coding sequence is TGTGCCAGCAGTTTAGGGGCGGGACGCGCGTTAAGGTACGAGCAGTACTTC.

This clone appeared a few times. The chain links TRBV2 to TRBJ1-5; D is unclear. V was pared by 4 bases and J by 7 bases, with 14 bases between. Germline V gives CDR1 SNHLY, CDR2 FYNNEI. CDR3 length: 14 residues. CDR3 nucleotide sequence: TGTGCCAGCAGTGGATCCAGCGAGGTCCAGCCCCAGCATTTT. This translates into CASSGSSEVQPQHF.